One and the same sample provided the 8 T cell receptor beta chains below, sequenced in a study of human T cells and chemical hapten exposure. The time point: healthy volunteer bleed at 2 weeks. Whole blood, unfractionated, served as the material for total RNA extraction. TCRdb reprocessed the RACE reads via MiXCR and lists one record per CDR3 protein. Of roughly 130,000 distinct CDR3 sequences in the sample, roughly 9.5% were seen once. The specimen sequenced was whole blood. The source is a male donor in good health. Some clones in this sample may be carry-over from other donors' samples.

Ten or more counts support this clonotype. The gene calls are TRBV2 and TRBJ2-1; unclear D gene. The germline V and J ends were trimmed by 3 bases and 0 bases, with 6 bases remaining between them. The germline V gene encodes CDR1 SNHLY and CDR2 FYNNEI. This CDR3 contains 14 residues. The CDR3 sequence is CASSDRPSYNEQFF. DNA for the CDR3: TGTGCCAGCAGTGACCGACCCTCCTACAATGAGCAGTTCTTC.

This clonotype was counted between two and nine times. The J gene is TRBJ2-5, the V gene TRBV11-1; tentatively, D is TRBD1 (6 bases). Germline CDR1 SGHAT, CDR2 FQDESV (reference sequence). Trimming cost V 5 bases and J 1 base, with 11 bases left between them. This CDR3 region has 14 residues. Here the CDR3 DNA reads TGTGCCAGCAGCCGAGACAGGCTCCAAGAGACCCAGTACTTC. Its protein is CASSRDRLQETQYF.

This chain connects TRBV7-9 to TRBJ2-3; 7 nucleotides match TRBD1. CDR1 and CDR2 (germline): SEHNR, FQNEAQ (reference sequence). This CDR3 has 19 amino acids. Trimming at V came to 3 bases and at J to 3 bases, leaving 18 bases not matched to a gene. For the CDR3, the DNA is TGTGCCAGCAGCTTTAGACGCATAAACAGGGGAAATAGGACAGATACGCAGTATTTT. Protein product: CASSFRRINRGNRTDTQYF.

This clonotype was observed a handful of times. The chain has TRBV10-3 and TRBJ1-1, with no clear D. The CDR3 loop spans 11 amino acids. Trimming left V 5 bases short and J 6 bases short, with 7 bases between. CDR1 is ENHRY, CDR2 SYGVKD, per germline. The CDR3 protein is CAISWGAEAFF. The CDR3 bases are TGTGCCATCAGTTGGGGTGCTGAAGCTTTCTTT.

This clonotype occurred many times. This rearrangement joins TRBV12-3 or TRBV12-4 to TRBJ1-6, with 7 nucleotides matching TRBD1. The CDR3 has 14 residues. Trimming removed 7 bases from V and 7 bases from J; junction bases left unmatched: 7. The CDR3 DNA follows: TGTGCCAGCAACGCACAGGGGCCGAATTCACCCCTCCACTTT. As protein: CASNAQGPNSPLHF.

J is TRBJ1-2 and V is TRBV4-3, with D perhaps TRBD1 (5 bases). The CDR3 loop spans 15 amino acids. Per germline, CDR1 LGHNA and CDR2 YSLEER. Trimming took off 0 bases at V and 4 bases at J, with 12 bases between the two ends. In nucleotides, the CDR3 is TGCGCCAGCAGCCAAGAAAAGGGGCTGGGCTATGGCTACACCTTC. Translated: CASSQEKGLGYGYTF.

This clonotype was counted only a few times. This chain uses TRBV7-7 with TRBJ1-6; D gene unclear. Germline CDR1 SSHAT, CDR2 FNYEAQ (reference sequence). This CDR3 contains 16 residues. V lost 5 bases and J lost 7, with 18 bases in between. This CDR3 is CASSPSRGTSNSPLHF. DNA for the CDR3: TGTGCCAGCAGCCCCTCCCGAGGTACAAGCAATTCACCCCTCCACTTT.

This clonotype was counted many times. V and J are TRBV6-5 and TRBJ2-5; D is unresolved. Trimming removed 7 bases from V and 2 bases from J, with 5 bases in between. The germline gives CDR1 MNHEY, CDR2 SVGAGI. The CDR3 is 11 amino acids. The CDR3 spells CASTEQETQYF. The CDR3, as DNA: TGTGCCAGCACGGAACAAGAGACCCAGTACTTC.